The present entry profiles one TCR beta chain with its context. Its antigen is not known. Just one base apart from a much larger clone, this may be a read error. TCRdb re-called the PCR reads through MiXCR, storing one row per CDR3 protein. The sample consists of a few hundred thousand distinct CDR3 sequences, under 30% of them appearing once. The CDR3 runs 16 residues. V was pared by 8 bases and J by 0 bases, with 20 bases between. The source of the sample is a study of molecular identifiers for immune sequencing clone quantification. Points from the study as a whole: In naive cells, under 1% of molecules belonged to clones above 20 RNA copies, against over 97% in effector cells.

This receptor was taken from a human donor in good health. Some libraries in this study had Jurkat cell RNA spiked in. J is TRBJ1-1 and V is TRBV5-3, with a possible D match to TRBD1 (6 bases). TRBV5-3 is placed among ORFs of uncertain function. Sequencing was carried out using naive CD8+ T cells from blood, with Jurkat cell RNA spiked in. As to subset: FACS-sorted CD8+CD4-CCR7+CD45RA+ naive T cells. The CDR3 here is CASSIRGRGLNTEAFF. In DNA, the CDR3 is TGTGCCAGCAGCATCAGGGGTAGGGGACTGAACACTGAAGCTTTCTTT.